These 22 T cell receptor beta chains share one sample of origin, sequenced in a study of regulatory T cells in long-lasting Graves disease. Indicated time point: persistent/refractory GD, antithyroid drugs over 5 years with positive TRAb. From PBMCs, RNA was extracted and then used to make the TCR library. TCR beta libraries were built with iRepertoire HTBI primers and Arm-PCR of CDR3 regions. TCRdb reprocessed the multiplex PCR reads with MiXCR, giving one entry per CDR3 protein. The sample lists 450,000 or so distinct CDR3 sequences, approximately 22% occurring once. This material consisted of peripheral blood mononuclear cells (PBMCs), taken when the disease was refractory, from a patient treated with antithyroid drugs. Source of these receptors: a female donor with Graves disease.

This clonotype was counted a few times. The rearrangement uses TRBV6-2 or TRBV6-3 and TRBJ2-7, with TRBD1 matching 10 bases. The germline CDR1 and CDR2 sequences are MNHEY and SVGEGT. Losses at the gene ends were 5 bases for V and 6 bases for J; bases not matched to a gene: 7. The length of the CDR3 is 14 residues. CDR3 nucleotides: TGTGCCAGCAGTGGGACAGGGGCGGGAGCCGAGCAGTACTTC. Protein sequence: CASSGTGAGAEQYF.

This clonotype was detected many times. The chain links TRBV10-3 to TRBJ1-5; 9 bases are shared with TRBD1. The germline V gene has CDR1 ENHRY and CDR2 SYGVKD. V shed 11 bases, J shed 5 bases, and the junction held 10 bases outside the gene matches. The CDR3 runs 14 residues. CDR3 nucleotides: TGTGCCTGCGCGAGGACAGGGGAGGATCAGCCCCAGCATTTT. Translation: CACARTGEDQPQHF.

This clonotype was seen at least ten times. The gene calls are TRBV11-2 and TRBJ1-1; D is perhaps TRBD1 (6 bases). In germline, CDR1 is SGHAT, CDR2 FQNNGV. V was clipped by 5 bases and J by 5 bases, with 18 bases between them. CDR3 length: 15 amino acids. The CDR3 region is CASSQSVGALTEAFF. In DNA form, the CDR3 reads TGTGCCAGCAGCCAGTCGGTGGGGGCATTGACTGAAGCTTTCTTT.

About this clonotype itself: Being one base from a much bigger clone, this may be a read error. This sequence joins TRBV28 and TRBJ1-4; D unclear. This CDR3 is built from 12 residues. Germline CDR1 reads MDHEN; CDR2 reads SYDVKM. Trimming cost V 3 bases and J 8 bases, with 7 bases left between them. The CDR3 sequence: CASSFFREKLFF. For the CDR3, the DNA is TGTGCCAGCAGTTTTTTCAGAGAAAAACTGTTTTTT.

The count of this clonotype is one. V is TRBV20-1 and J is TRBJ2-3; TRBD2 matches at 9 bases. The CDR3 spans 16 residues. Germline V CDR1 and CDR2: DFQATT, SNEGSKA (reference sequence). The V and J ends lost 1 base and 3 bases, in that order; junction bases with no gene match: 8. The CDR3 reads CSARGVLAGVTDTQYF. DNA for the CDR3: TGCAGTGCTAGAGGGGTATTAGCGGGAGTTACAGATACGCAGTATTTT.

This clonotype was seen only a few times. This chain links TRBV6-9 with TRBJ2-7, with 11 bases that match TRBD2. Germline V gene sequence: CDR1 MNHGY, CDR2 SVAAGI. V shed 4 bases, J shed 6 bases, and the junction held 5 bases outside the gene matches. CDR3 length equals 14 residues. Here the CDR3 reads CASSSVAGGGEQYF. The CDR3 coding sequence is TGTGCCAGCAGTTCGGTAGCGGGAGGGGGCGAGCAGTACTTC.

In its sample, this clonotype was seen a few times. The rearrangement joins TRBV11-2 to TRBJ1-2; 7 nucleotides match TRBD1. Germline loops: CDR1 SGHAT, CDR2 FQNNGV. The CDR3 loop spans 16 amino acids. J gave up 6 bases and V 3 bases, and 13 bases lay outside the gene matches. The CDR3 sequence: CASSFDWTGDSNGYTF. CDR3 nucleotide sequence: TGTGCCAGCAGCTTCGATTGGACAGGCGATTCTAATGGCTACACCTTC. The full variable domain, its missing parts supplied by reference TRBV11-2 and TRBJ1-2, is EAGVAQSPRYKIIEKRQSVAFWCNPISGHATLYWYQQILGQGPKLLIQFQNNGVVDDSQLPKDRFSAERLKGVDSTLKIQPAKLEDSAVYLCASSFDWTGDSNGYTFGSGTRLTVV.

The rearrangement uses TRBV7-2 and TRBJ1-6; D is perhaps TRBD1 (5 bases). The germline V and J ends were trimmed by 3 bases and 10 bases, with 16 bases remaining between them. Germline V lookup: CDR1 SGHTA, CDR2 FQGNSA. The CDR3 contains 15 residues. The chain's CDR3 is CASSLGPTFGSPLHF. CDR3 sequence (DNA): TGTGCCAGCAGCTTGGGACCGACTTTCGGGTCACCCCTCCACTTT.

This clonotype was found a few times. This chain joins TRBV7-2 and TRBJ1-3; 8 nucleotides agree with TRBD1. This CDR3 is 14 amino acids long. V trimming: 9 bases; J trimming: 4 bases; junction bases outside the gene matches: 8. The V gene's germline CDR1 is SGHTA and CDR2 FQGNSA. This chain's CDR3 is CASRTGGNGNTIYF. The CDR3 DNA reads as TGTGCCAGTAGAACAGGGGGAAACGGAAACACCATATATTTT.

The rearrangement links TRBV28 to TRBJ2-2; D remains unclear. The CDR3 length is 14 residues. Trimming took off 3 bases at V and 7 bases at J, with 12 bases between the two ends. Germline lookup yields CDR1 MDHEN and CDR2 SYDVKM. The CDR3 reads CASSFRQDVGELFF. The CDR3 bases are TGTGCCAGCAGTTTTCGGCAGGATGTCGGGGAGCTGTTTTTT.

This clonotype was seen at least ten times. The rearrangement uses TRBV2 and TRBJ1-4, with D unresolved. Trimming cost V 7 bases and J 8 bases, with 8 bases left between them. This CDR3 has 11 residues. CDR1 is SNHLY, CDR2 FYNNEI, per germline. The CDR3 is CASTTGEKLFF. The CDR3, as DNA: TGTGCCAGCACTACGGGCGAAAAACTGTTTTTT.

This clonotype has just a few counts. V is TRBV11-2 and J is TRBJ2-4, with D perhaps matching TRBD1 (5 bases). Trimming took off 4 bases at V and 3 bases at J, with 31 bases between the two ends. Germline CDR1 and CDR2: SGHAT and FQNNGV. This CDR3 comprises 21 residues. The CDR3 region has the DNA TGTGCCAGCAGCTCGCTTCGGCAGGGAATTGGCCCGAGCCGAGGCAAAAACATTCAGTACTTC. The encoded protein is CASSSLRQGIGPSRGKNIQYF.

This clonotype has more than one count but fewer than ten. The limits of the CDR3 on the DNA are not certain, so only TCRdb's listed CDR3 is given. The chain employs TRBV11-1 and TRBJ2-1; TRBD2 was called by the table and not checked on the DNA. Germline V gives CDR1 SGHAT, CDR2 FQDESV (reference sequence). The CDR3 length is 17 residues, termini included. CDR3: CASSSGTSGLGTNEQFF.

There are a few counts of this clonotype. CDR3 amino acids: CASSLGTSGRSGETQYF. The DNA of the CDR3 is TGTGCCAGCAGCTTAGGGACTAGCGGGAGGTCAGGAGAGACCCAGTACTTC. V usage is TRBV7-3 and J usage is TRBJ2-5, with 15 bases lining up with TRBD2. CDR1 and CDR2 from the germline V gene are SGHTA and FQGTGA. The V gene end was trimmed by 2 bases and the J gene end by 4 bases; junction bases not matched to a gene: 5. The CDR3 runs 17 residues.

On this clonotype: With only one base between it and a far larger clone, this is likely a read error. This chain connects TRBV7-2 to TRBJ1-1; D call uncertain. The CDR3 has 12 residues. Per the germline V gene, CDR1 is SGHTA and CDR2 is FQGNSA. CDR3 sequence: CASSLPNTGAFF. The CDR3 nucleotides are TGTGCCAGCAGTTTACCGAACACTGGAGCTTTCTTT.

This clonotype occurred many times. The chain recombines TRBV6-1 with TRBJ1-2; D may be TRBD1 (6 bases). Trimming removed 6 bases at V and 7 bases at J, with 27 bases between. Germline V gene sequence: CDR1 MNHNS, CDR2 SASEGT. There are 17 residues in the CDR3. DNA for the CDR3: TGTGCCAGCAGCGCTACTGGACAGAGTCCTCCTTCGGGTGGCTACACCTTC. This gives the protein CASSATGQSPPSGGYTF.

This clonotype was picked up many times. This sequence joins TRBV6-5 and TRBJ2-5, with a weak D call TRBD1 (5 bases). Trimming cost V 1 base and J 6 bases, with 15 bases left between them. Germline lookup yields CDR1 MNHEY and CDR2 SVGAGI. CDR3 length: 15 residues. The CDR3 sequence is CASSYWQGSSQTQYF. The CDR3, as DNA: TGTGCCAGCAGTTACTGGCAGGGTTCGTCGCAGACCCAGTACTTC.

This clonotype has only one observation. The genes are TRBV28 and TRBJ2-2; 8 bases are a match to TRBD1. The CDR3 totals 14 residues. V was pared by 3 bases and J by 6 bases, with 3 bases of the junction left unmatched. Looked up from germline, CDR1 is MDHEN and CDR2 is SYDVKM. CDR3 DNA sequence: TGTGCCAGCAGTTTGGACAGGGAGGCCGGGGAGCTGTTTTTT. It specifies CASSLDREAGELFF.

This clonotype was counted at least ten times. The V gene is TRBV5-1, the J gene TRBJ1-1; D perhaps matches TRBD1 (6 bases). This CDR3 comprises 14 residues. CDR1 SGHRS and CDR2 YFSETQ come from the germline V gene. The germline V and J ends were trimmed by 7 bases and 3 bases, with 16 bases remaining between them. CDR3 sequence reads: CASATGERDTEAFF. In DNA, the CDR3 is TGCGCCAGCGCGACAGGAGAGCGGGACACTGAAGCTTTCTTT.

At least ten counts were recorded for this clonotype. The chain has TRBV28 and TRBJ1-4, with D perhaps matching TRBD1 (6 bases). Germline V lookup: CDR1 MDHEN, CDR2 SYDVKM. Trimming took 9 bases from V and 3 from J, leaving 14 bases between them. The CDR3 covers 14 residues. The CDR3 sequence: CASRTGAANEKLFF. CDR3 coding DNA: TGTGCCAGTCGGACGGGGGCTGCTAATGAAAAACTGTTTTTT. The full variable domain, in which reference TRBV28 and TRBJ1-4 provide the parts outside the CDR3, is DVKVTQSSRYLVKRTGEKVFLECVQDMDHENMFWYRQDPGLGLRLIYFSYDVKMKEKGDIPEGYSVSREKKERFSLILESASTNQTSMYLCASRTGAANEKLFFGSGTQLSVL.

This clonotype has at least ten counts. This chain joins TRBV12-3 or TRBV12-4 and TRBJ2-7; TRBD1 matches at 7 bases. The V gene end was trimmed by 7 bases and the J gene end by 3 bases; junction bases not matched to a gene: 12. This CDR3 is built from 15 residues. CDR3 sequence (DNA): TGTGCCAGCATGGGTACAACAGGGGCTATCTACGAGCAGTACTTC. It yields the protein CASMGTTGAIYEQYF.

This clonotype was observed at least ten times. This chain connects TRBV12-3 or TRBV12-4 to TRBJ1-4, with TRBD1 as a possible D gene (6 bases). The CDR3 totals 15 residues. V lost 9 bases to trimming and J lost 0 bases, with 14 bases between them. The DNA of the CDR3 is TGTGCCAGTTTACGGGACACCTCAACTAATGAAAAACTGTTTTTT. Amino acids: CASLRDTSTNEKLFF.